The entry that follows covers one T cell receptor (beta chain) sequence. The target antigen is unknown. Findings and limits, study-wide: Tumor-infiltrating Treg TCR alpha and beta sequences overlapped most with tumor naive CD4+ T cells, then blood naive.

Tregs were sorted as CD4+CD25+CD127-/low cells. Full-length variable regions came from constant-region reverse primers plus semi-nested Nested Universal Primer A PCR. Via MiXCR, TCRdb re-called the 5' RACE reads, giving one row per CDR3 protein. The top ten hold under 3% of the sample, which has about 32,000 distinct CDR3 sequences, over 20% seen once. V dropped 1 base and J dropped 5; count of bases not matched to a gene: 8. Germline V gene sequence: CDR1 DFQATT, CDR2 SNEGSKA (reference sequence). CDR3 length equals 15 residues. The sequencing input was tumor-infiltrating Tregs sorted from the breast tumor. This rearrangement joins TRBV20-1 to TRBJ1-5; 7 bases are a match to TRBD1. This TCR came from a female donor with breast cancer. CDR3 protein: CSARVIQGRYQPQHF. The CDR3 bases are TGCAGTGCTAGAGTCATACAGGGGAGGTATCAGCCCCAGCATTTT.